What follows are 26 T cell receptor beta chains derived from one specimen sequenced in a study of low-dose radiotherapy and immunotherapy resistance in tumors. Primers targeting TRAV and TRBV primed first-strand cDNA, covering alpha and beta chains. TCR amplification used around 19 PCR cycles, a constant-region primer and a V-primer adapter. One entry per CDR3 protein, called by TCRdb with MiXCR from the reads. The table includes just over 90,000 distinct CDR3 sequences, 20% to 25% detected once. Time point in this sample: after trial treatment. Treatment defined: LDRT plus nivolumab, ipilimumab, low-dose cyclophosphamide and aspirin (RACIN trial). The source material was PBMCs, sampled after low-dose radiotherapy plus immunotherapy. These TCRs come from a female donor with ovarian cancer.

This clonotype was seen many times. This rearrangement joins TRBV7-2 to TRBJ1-2; no clear D. V dropped 4 bases and J dropped 5 bases, with 14 bases sitting between them. Germline V gene lookup returns CDR1 SGHTA and CDR2 FQGNSA. This CDR3 spans 14 amino acids. CDR3 protein: CASSSAAGRYGYTF. CDR3 sequence (DNA): TGTGCCAGCAGCTCTGCGGCCGGGCGGTATGGCTACACCTTC.

This clonotype was seen only a few times. The genes are TRBV20-1 and TRBJ2-3, with TRBD1 matching over 7 bases. This CDR3 has 19 amino acids. The V segment lost 1 base and the J segment 0 bases; nucleotides outside the gene matches: 16. Per germline, CDR1 DFQATT and CDR2 SNEGSKA (reference sequence). This CDR3 is CSARGPKVSRQGSTDTQYF. The CDR3 coding sequence is TGCAGTGCTAGAGGCCCAAAAGTCTCGAGACAGGGTAGCACAGATACGCAGTATTTT.

This clonotype was recorded many times. The gene calls are TRBV7-2 and TRBJ2-7; D might be TRBD2 (6 bases). The CDR3 covers 14 residues. V lost 1 base, J lost 4 bases, and 11 bases lay in between. Germline assignment: CDR1 SGHTA and CDR2 FQGNSA. The CDR3: CASSLGGKPYEQYF. In DNA, the CDR3 is TGTGCCAGCAGCTTAGGCGGGAAACCGTACGAGCAGTACTTC.

This clonotype was seen ten or more times. The rearrangement uses TRBV7-2 and TRBJ1-1; 10 bases align to TRBD1. CDR3 length equals 17 residues. V shed 1 base, J shed 3 bases, and the junction held 8 bases outside the gene matches. CDR1 and CDR2 from the germline V gene are SGHTA and FQGNSA. This chain's CDR3 is CASSLVGTGAMYTEAFF. Written as DNA, the CDR3 is TGTGCCAGCAGCTTAGTCGGGACAGGGGCGATGTACACTGAAGCTTTCTTT.

The sample holds many counts of this clonotype. The CDR3 here is CAITRGAVYGYTF. The DNA for the CDR3 is TGTGCCATCACCCGGGGGGCCGTCTATGGCTACACCTTC. The chain couples TRBV10-3 to TRBJ1-2; D possibly corresponds to TRBD1 (6 bases). Trimming pared 7 bases from V and 4 bases from J, leaving 13 bases between. The CDR3 totals 13 residues. Germline V CDR1 and CDR2: ENHRY, SYGVKD.

The rearrangement links TRBV21-1 to TRBJ1-1; the table's D call, TRBD1, was not checked against the DNA. TRBV21-1 is tagged as a pseudogene. CDR3 length: 13 amino acids. The CDR3 sequence: CASSRGKRTEAFF. The CDR3 DNA is TGTGCCAGCAGCAGGGGGAAGCGCACTGAAGCTTTCTTT.

This clonotype was observed at least ten times. The J gene is TRBJ2-5, the V gene TRBV7-6, with D possibly being TRBD2 (6 bases). CDR3 length: 16 residues. The V end was cut by 0 bases, the J end by 2 bases, with 13 bases between. The germline V gene has CDR1 SGHVS and CDR2 FNYEAQ. CDR3 coding DNA: TGTGCCAGCAGCTTAGCCCCACCGGGGGTACAAGAGACCCAGTACTTC. This codes for CASSLAPPGVQETQYF.

This clonotype was picked up many times. The chain links TRBV18 to TRBJ2-7, with a tentative D call TRBD1 (6 bases). Looked up from germline, CDR1 is KGHSH and CDR2 is LQKENI. V shed 5 bases and J shed 3 bases, with 11 bases lying between them. The CDR3 has 13 residues. The CDR3 DNA reads TGTGCCAGCTCAGCTGAGACAGGCTACGAGCAGTACTTC. Its translation: CASSAETGYEQYF.

This clonotype was detected only once. V is TRBV27 and J is TRBJ2-1; TRBD2 matches at 8 bases. J gave up 12 bases and V 8 bases, and 18 bases lay outside the gene matches. The germline V gene has CDR1 MNHEY and CDR2 SMNVEV (reference sequence). This CDR3 contains 15 residues. The CDR3 DNA follows: TGTGCCAGCTCGCCGGGGGGGGCGCCTCGGTTGGCGCAGTTCTTC. Translation: CASSPGGAPRLAQFF.

This clonotype was seen at least ten times. This sequence joins TRBV23-1 and TRBJ2-1; D possibly corresponds to TRBD1 (5 bases). TRBV23-1 is annotated as an ORF whose role is uncertain. This CDR3 comprises 13 residues. V was shortened by 3 bases and J by 6 bases, with 9 bases between the two germline ends. The CDR3 loop is CASSHYRINEQFF. In DNA, the CDR3 is TGCGCCAGCAGTCATTACAGGATCAATGAGCAGTTCTTC.

This clonotype showed up many times. The V call is TRBV7-2, the J call TRBJ1-3; D gene uncertain. The V and J ends lost 3 bases and 0 bases respectively, with 9 bases between them. This CDR3 is built from 15 residues. The germline V gene encodes CDR1 SGHTA and CDR2 FQGNSA. The CDR3 sequence is CASSFGRSSGNTIYF. Here the CDR3 DNA reads TGTGCCAGCAGCTTCGGACGCAGCTCTGGAAACACCATATATTTT.

This clonotype was detected only a few times. V usage is TRBV12-3 or TRBV12-4 and J usage is TRBJ1-6; TRBD1 is a possible D gene (5 bases). V shed 3 bases and J shed 7 bases, with 10 bases lying between them. The CDR3 covers 14 residues. In DNA, the CDR3 is TGTGCCAGCAGTTTGACCAGGGTAAATTCACCCCTCCACTTT. Its translation: CASSLTRVNSPLHF.

This clonotype appeared many times. The chain combines TRBV6-2 or TRBV6-3 with TRBJ2-2; D possibly uses TRBD1 or TRBD2 (6 bases each). V was clipped by 10 bases and J by 3 bases, with 24 bases between them. Germline V gene data show CDR1 as MNHEY and CDR2 as SVGEGT. The CDR3 is 17 amino acids. CDR3 in amino acids: CATGSSRGGSYTGELFF. As DNA, the CDR3 is TGTGCCACCGGGAGTTCTCGAGGGGGGTCCTACACCGGGGAGCTGTTTTTT.

Many counts were recorded for this clonotype. The chain joins TRBV28 to TRBJ1-2, with TRBD1 matching 7 bases. This CDR3 is 12 amino acids long. Germline assignment: CDR1 MDHEN and CDR2 SYDVKM. Trimming removed 5 bases from V and 12 bases from J; junction bases left unmatched: 9. The CDR3 DNA follows: TGTGCCAGCAGTGTAACAGGGGCTTGGGACACCTTC. It codes for CASSVTGAWDTF.

This clonotype was recorded at least ten times. The rearrangement links TRBV9 to TRBJ1-5; maybe TRBD1 (5 bases). Trimming took off 7 bases at V and 1 base at J, with 12 bases between the two ends. The CDR3 is 14 amino acids. CDR1 is SGDLS and CDR2 is YYNGEE in the germline V gene. DNA of the CDR3: TGTGCCAGCGGGGGGGGAACCAGCAATCAGCCCCAGCATTTT. Protein: CASGGGTSNQPQHF.

The V call is TRBV18, the J call TRBJ2-7, with D uncertain. V gave up 2 bases and J gave up 0 bases, with 5 bases separating them. This CDR3 has 13 residues. The germline V gene encodes CDR1 KGHSH and CDR2 LQKENI. In DNA form, the CDR3 reads TGTGCCAGCTCACCAGTCAGCTCCTACGAGCAGTACTTC. It is translated as CASSPVSSYEQYF.

Points on this clonotype: Just one base apart from a much larger clone, this may be a read error. The gene calls are TRBV26 and TRBJ1-6. TRBV26 represents a pseudogene. This CDR3 contains 17 residues. In DNA form, the CDR3 reads TGTACCAGCAGTTTTGAGAGAGGGAGCTCCTATAATTCACCCCTCCACTTT. Amino acids: CTSSFERGSSYNSPLHF.

This clonotype was recorded many times. This chain links TRBV6-8 with TRBJ2-1; 8 bases agree with TRBD1. J gave up 1 base and V 5 bases, and 4 bases lay outside the gene matches. Germline V CDR1 and CDR2: MNHGY, SAAAGT. This CDR3 has 15 amino acids. CDR3 DNA sequence: TGTGCCAGCAGTAACAACAGGGGGTCCTACAATGAGCAGTTCTTC. As protein: CASSNNRGSYNEQFF.

This clonotype was observed at least ten times. The chain uses TRBV6-2 or TRBV6-3 and TRBJ2-1; 14 bases are a match to TRBD2. From germline, CDR1 is MNHEY and CDR2 SVGEGT. There are 16 residues in the CDR3. Germline trimming cut 2 bases from V and 7 bases from J; bases unmatched to any gene: 4. The CDR3 is CASSYARTSGGNEQFF. The CDR3 nucleotides read TGTGCCAGCAGTTACGCGAGGACTAGCGGGGGGAATGAGCAGTTCTTC.

Many counts were recorded for this clonotype. The chain joins TRBV28 to TRBJ2-7; no definite D call. The CDR3 totals 13 residues. The V end was cut by 5 bases, the J end by 5 bases, with 13 bases between. Germline V gene data show CDR1 as MDHEN and CDR2 as SYDVKM. The DNA for the CDR3 is TGTGCCAGCAGTACCCTCGCGCATCACGAGCAGTACTTC. Translation: CASSTLAHHEQYF.

There are many counts of this clonotype. The genes are TRBV20-1 and TRBJ2-1; D gene unclear. The CDR3 contains 13 residues. V was shortened by 6 bases and J by 4 bases, with 13 bases between the two germline ends. In germline, CDR1 is DFQATT, CDR2 SNEGSKA (reference sequence). The chain's CDR3 is CSAAPDAYNEQFF. The DNA of the CDR3 is TGCAGTGCCGCGCCGGACGCATACAATGAGCAGTTCTTC.

This clonotype was observed many times. The chain carries TRBV4-3 and TRBJ1-1; maybe TRBD1 (5 bases). V lost 4 bases, J lost 3 bases, and 12 bases lay in between. The CDR3 sequence is 14 residues long. CDR1 and CDR2 from the germline V gene are LGHNA and YSLEER. CDR3 coding DNA: TGCGCCAGCAGCCTGGGGCGGTTGGACACTGAAGCTTTCTTT. Protein product: CASSLGRLDTEAFF.

Details on this clonotype: A read error is likely here: a far larger clone is one base away. V gene TRBV6-2 or TRBV6-3 combines with J gene TRBJ2-1, with D unclear. Trimming took 10 bases from V and 0 from J, leaving 7 bases between them. The CDR3 has 12 amino acids. The germline gives CDR1 MNHEY, CDR2 SVGEGT. This CDR3 is CANGSSYNEQFF. The CDR3 nucleotides read TGTGCCAACGGCAGCTCCTACAATGAGCAGTTCTTC.

This clonotype was seen ten or more times. V gene TRBV10-3 combines with J gene TRBJ1-3; TRBD1 is a possible D gene (6 bases). CDR3 length: 14 amino acids. The V end was cut by 7 bases, the J end by 2 bases, with 12 bases between. Germline V gene data show CDR1 as ENHRY and CDR2 as SYGVKD. The CDR3 DNA reads as TGTGCCATCAATCGGGACACTGCTGGAAACACCATATATTTT. Translated: CAINRDTAGNTIYF.

As for this clonotype: A far larger clone is off by one base, so a read error is likely. The V call is TRBV6-2 or TRBV6-3, the J call TRBJ2-3, with D tentatively TRBD2 (7 bases). Germline CDR1 is MNHEY and CDR2 is SVGEGT. The length of the CDR3 is 18 residues. The DNA for the CDR3 is TGTGCCGGCAGCCTATCGGGGGGCCGAACCTCCCGCACAGATACGCAGTATTTT. Protein product: CAGSLSGGRTSRTDTQYF.

The CDR3 is CSVPGAGGSGDEQYF. CDR3 sequence (DNA): TGCAGCGTTCCCGGCGCAGGGGGCTCCGGGGACGAGCAGTACTTC. The J gene is TRBJ2-7, the V gene TRBV29-1; 8 bases are a match to TRBD1. In germline, CDR1 is SQVTM, CDR2 ANQGSEA. V lost 5 bases to trimming and J lost 5 bases; unmatched junction nucleotides: 14. This CDR3 comprises 15 residues.